The 30 T cell receptor beta chains given below trace back to one sample, sequenced in a study of blood T cell repertoires in COVID-19. TCRdb's copy holds only in-frame clones and misses some; the assay was immunoSEQ multiplex PCR. The repertoire includes about 140,000 clones, approximately 84% of them detected once, and under 7% sits in the top ten. The sequencing sample was made of PBMCs or T cells enriched from blood (not recorded which). These receptors came from a man aged 35 to 55 with acute COVID-19.

This clone was observed a single time. The rearrangement uses TRBV6-5 and TRBJ2-6, with D possibly matching TRBD1 (6 bases). The CDR3 consists of 16 residues. Germline assignment: CDR1 MNHEY and CDR2 SVGAGI. The V end was cut by 2 bases, the J end by 2 bases, with 10 bases between. The CDR3 DNA reads as TGTGCCAGCAGTTACCTCTCAGGGGCTGGGGCCAACGTCCTGACTTTC. It translates to CASSYLSGAGANVLTF.

This chain uses TRBV7-2 with TRBJ1-5; TRBD1 matches 8 bases. V was clipped by 5 bases and J by 5 bases; unmatched bases: 8. From germline, CDR1 is SGHTA and CDR2 FQGNSA. CDR3 length: 15 amino acids. This CDR3 reads CASSISGTGDQPQHF. The CDR3 DNA follows: TGTGCCAGCAGCATATCCGGGACAGGAGATCAGCCCCAGCATTTT.

The gene calls are TRBV30 and TRBJ1-6; D is possibly TRBD1 (6 bases). Trimming took 3 bases from V and 5 from J, leaving 11 bases between them. The germline CDR1 and CDR2 sequences are GTSNPN and SVGIG (reference sequence). This CDR3 spans 14 amino acids. CDR3 DNA sequence: TGTGCCTGGAGAGACAGGCCACATAATTCACCCCTCCACTTT. Its protein is CAWRDRPHNSPLHF.

This clone was counted only a few times. For the CDR3, the DNA is TGTGCCAGCAGCCAAGTTACAGGAGCTAACTATGGCTACACCTTC. It translates to CASSQVTGANYGYTF. V and J are TRBV14 and TRBJ1-2; perhaps TRBD1 as D (5 bases). Trimming removed 1 base from V and 0 bases from J, with 9 bases in between. The CDR3 runs to 15 residues. Germline CDR1 is SGHDN and CDR2 is FVKESK.

The V call is TRBV24-1, the J call TRBJ1-5; 7 bases line up with TRBD1. V was clipped by 3 bases and J by 4 bases; unmatched bases: 8. Germline V gene sequence: CDR1 KGHDR, CDR2 SFDVKD. The CDR3 covers 16 residues. The CDR3: CATSDPQGDLNQPQHF. The CDR3 bases are TGTGCCACCAGTGATCCCCAGGGGGATCTTAATCAGCCCCAGCATTTT.

The V gene is TRBV30, the J gene TRBJ1-2; the match to TRBD1 covers 7 bases. The CDR3 covers 13 residues. V was clipped by 4 bases and J by 7 bases; unmatched bases: 9. CDR1 is GTSNPN and CDR2 is SVGIG in the germline V gene (reference sequence). CDR3 in amino acids: CAWTRQGLVGYTF. As DNA, the CDR3 is TGTGCCTGGACCCGACAGGGCCTGGTTGGCTACACCTTC.

The chain joins TRBV5-1 to TRBJ1-1; weak D call: TRBD1 (5 bases). The V gene lost 3 bases and the J gene lost 5 bases, with 11 bases spanning the gap. CDR3 length: 13 amino acids. Germline-derived CDR1 and CDR2 are SGHRS and YFSETQ. CDR3 in amino acids: CASSSSGRTEAFF. CDR3 nucleotide sequence: TGCGCCAGCAGCTCGTCAGGGAGGACTGAAGCTTTCTTT.

The chain carries TRBV7-9 and TRBJ2-3, with a weak D call TRBD1 (5 bases). CDR1 is SEHNR, CDR2 FQNEAQ, per germline (reference sequence). This CDR3 spans 14 amino acids. V lost 3 bases and J 3 bases, leaving 10 bases between the germline ends. The CDR3 sequence is CASSFWGETDTQYF. The CDR3, as DNA: TGTGCCAGCAGCTTCTGGGGCGAGACAGATACGCAGTATTTT. Supplemented by reference TRBV7-9 and TRBJ2-3, the full variable domain reads DTGVSQNPRHKITKRGQNVTFRCDPISEHNRLYWYRQTLGQGPEFLTYFQNEAQLEKSRLLSDRFSAERPKGSFSTLEIQRTEQGDSAMYLCASSFWGETDTQYFGPGTRLTVL.

V gene TRBV27 combines with J gene TRBJ2-5; 8 nucleotides line up with TRBD1. The germline V gene encodes CDR1 MNHEY and CDR2 SMNVEV (reference sequence). After removal of 3 bases from V and 2 bases from J, the junction contained 11 bases not matched to a gene. The CDR3 is made up of 17 amino acids. CDR3 amino acids: CASSFLGTGRDQETQYF. CDR3 nucleotide sequence: TGTGCCAGCAGTTTCCTAGGGACAGGTCGGGATCAAGAGACCCAGTACTTC.

This chain connects TRBV24-1 to TRBJ2-6; no clear D gene. Germline V gene sequence: CDR1 KGHDR, CDR2 SFDVKD. This CDR3 has 14 residues. Trimming removed 9 bases at V and 3 bases at J, with 11 bases between. The CDR3: CATGPGFGANVLTF. CDR3 in DNA: TGTGCCACCGGCCCAGGCTTTGGGGCCAACGTCCTGACTTTC.

The gene calls are TRBV5-1 and TRBJ2-7, with 7 nucleotides matching TRBD1. Germline loops: CDR1 SGHRS, CDR2 YFSETQ. Unmatched junction bases numbered 9, after V lost 0 bases and J lost 3 bases. The CDR3 length is 16 residues. The DNA of the CDR3 is TGCGCCAGCAGCTTGGGTTCGCGGCAGGGGGTCTACGAGCAGTACTTC. It yields the protein CASSLGSRQGVYEQYF.

The chain is built from TRBV5-3 and TRBJ2-7, with D possibly being TRBD1 (6 bases). TRBV5-3 is noted as an ORF with a role that remains uncertain. This CDR3 has 15 residues. Trimming took 3 bases from V and 0 from J, leaving 13 bases between them. The CDR3 loop is CARSWLRDTSYEQYF. As DNA, the CDR3 is TGTGCCAGAAGCTGGCTCCGGGACACCTCCTACGAGCAGTACTTC.

With regard to this clone: Distinct nucleotide sequences in the sample also encode this CDR3. The chain carries TRBV19 and TRBJ1-5; D is unclear. Trimming took 2 bases from V and 0 from J, leaving 5 bases between them. The CDR3 loop spans 14 amino acids. Per the germline V gene, CDR1 is LNHDA and CDR2 is SQIVND (reference sequence). The CDR3 region is CASSIQDSNQPQHF. The CDR3 nucleotides are TGTGCCAGTAGTATACAGGATAGCAATCAGCCCCAGCATTTT.

V is TRBV11-2 and J is TRBJ2-7; 9 bases line up with TRBD2. There are 15 residues in the CDR3. Germline V gives CDR1 SGHAT, CDR2 FQNNGV. Losses at the gene ends were 1 base for V and 6 bases for J; bases not matched to a gene: 7. This chain's CDR3 is CASSLVGGRAGEQYF. CDR3 in DNA: TGTGCCAGCAGCTTAGTCGGCGGGAGGGCCGGCGAGCAGTACTTC. Using reference TRBV11-2 and TRBJ2-7 for the parts outside the CDR3, the full variable domain is EAGVAQSPRYKIIEKRQSVAFWCNPISGHATLYWYQQILGQGPKLLIQFQNNGVVDDSQLPKDRFSAERLKGVDSTLKIQPAKLEDSAVYLCASSLVGGRAGEQYFGPGTRLTVT.

V gene TRBV15 combines with J gene TRBJ1-6; D is unresolved. CDR3 length: 17 amino acids. Germline CDR1 is LNHNV and CDR2 is YYDKDF (reference sequence). With 5 bases removed from V and 0 bases from J, the gap between germline ends came to 14 bases. The CDR3 DNA is TGTGCCACCAGCCCGAGCGGCGAGAGCTCCTATAATTCACCCCTCCACTTT. It translates to CATSPSGESSYNSPLHF.

The chain carries TRBV7-6 and TRBJ2-5; 8 bases align to TRBD2. Germline assignment: CDR1 SGHVS and CDR2 FNYEAQ. The CDR3 has 13 residues. Losses at the gene ends were 7 bases for V and 4 bases for J; bases not matched to a gene: 5. CDR3 sequence: CASTGGRGETQYF. The CDR3 DNA sequence: TGTGCCAGCACGGGGGGGCGGGGAGAGACCCAGTACTTC.

The V gene is TRBV2, the J gene TRBJ2-5; D possibly corresponds to TRBD2 (7 bases). This CDR3 comprises 19 residues. CDR1 is SNHLY, CDR2 FYNNEI, per germline. Trimming cost V 0 bases and J 2 bases, with 22 bases left between them. In DNA form, the CDR3 reads TGTGCCAGCAGTGAAGCGAGGGGGTTAGCGGGCTATCGACAAGAGACCCAGTACTTC. This codes for CASSEARGLAGYRQETQYF. The full variable domain, its missing parts supplied by reference TRBV2 and TRBJ2-5, is EPEVTQTPSHQVTQMGQEVILRCVPISNHLYFYWYRQILGQKVEFLVSFYNNEISEKSEIFDDQFSVERPDGSNFTLKIRSTKLEDSAMYFCASSEARGLAGYRQETQYFGPGTRLLVL.

The J gene is TRBJ2-5, the V gene TRBV28, with a weak D call TRBD2 (7 bases). CDR1 is MDHEN and CDR2 is SYDVKM in the germline V gene. Trimming stripped 3 bases from V and 7 bases from J, with 15 bases between. The CDR3 length is 14 residues. CDR3 region: CASSLGGPAGTQYF. The CDR3 region has the DNA TGTGCCAGCAGTTTGGGGGGGCCCGCCGGGACCCAGTACTTC. The whole variable domain, remainder taken from reference TRBV28 and TRBJ2-5, is DVKVTQSSRYLVKRTGEKVFLECVQDMDHENMFWYRQDPGLGLRLIYFSYDVKMKEKGDIPEGYSVSREKKERFSLILESASTNQTSMYLCASSLGGPAGTQYFGPGTRLLVL.

This rearrangement joins TRBV6-5 to TRBJ1-1; possible D gene TRBD1, 6 bases. The CDR3 extends over 15 amino acids. V lost 4 bases, J lost 2 bases, and 14 bases lay in between. Looked up from germline, CDR1 is MNHEY and CDR2 is SVGAGI. This chain's CDR3 is CASSWGTNANTEAFF. Here the CDR3 DNA reads TGTGCCAGCAGTTGGGGGACAAATGCAAACACTGAAGCTTTCTTT.

J is TRBJ2-2 and V is TRBV3-1 (or the pseudogene TRBV3-2); a possible D gene is TRBD1 (6 bases). The CDR3 length is 19 residues. Trimming stripped 2 bases from V and 6 bases from J, with 25 bases between. Per germline, CDR1 LGHDT and CDR2 YNNKEL (reference sequence). The CDR3 nucleotides read TGTGCCAGCAGCCAACTCATCTCCCCGCAGACAGGCTGGGCCGGGGAGCTGTTTTTT. It translates to CASSQLISPQTGWAGELFF.

DNA for the CDR3: TGTGCCAGCAGTTACCAAGTCACAGGTCACAATCAGCCCCAGCATTTT. Amino acid sequence: CASSYQVTGHNQPQHF. V is TRBV6-2 or TRBV6-3 and J is TRBJ1-5; D is possibly TRBD1 (5 bases). Trimming removed 2 bases at V and 3 bases at J, with 14 bases between. CDR3 size: 16 residues. Germline V CDR1 and CDR2: MNHEY, SVGEGT.

The chain couples TRBV11-3 to TRBJ2-7; no clear D gene. V was shortened by 5 bases and J by 2 bases, with 10 bases between the two germline ends. This CDR3 region has 13 residues. Germline CDR1 and CDR2: SGHNT and YENEEA. CDR3 nucleotide sequence: TGTGCCAGCAGCGCAGGAATTGCCTACGAGCAGTACTTC. Its translation: CASSAGIAYEQYF.

V usage is TRBV28 and J usage is TRBJ2-2; 10 nucleotides align to TRBD1. The CDR3 length is 17 residues. Germline CDR1 is MDHEN and CDR2 is SYDVKM. Trimming removed 2 bases from V and 3 bases from J; junction bases left unmatched: 6. This CDR3 is CASSLPLGTGDTGELFF. CDR3 sequence (DNA): TGTGCCAGCAGTTTACCCCTTGGGACAGGGGACACCGGGGAGCTGTTTTTT.

The V and J genes are TRBV29-1 and TRBJ2-3; 13 nucleotides agree with TRBD2. The CDR3 length is 14 residues. Germline values: CDR1 SQVTM, CDR2 ANQGSEA. Trimming cost V 7 bases and J 5 bases; bases outside gene matches: 6. The CDR3 coding sequence is TGCAGCGCCGGACTAGCGGGAGCGGTAGATACGCAGTATTTT. It encodes CSAGLAGAVDTQYF.

The rearrangement joins TRBV6-4 to TRBJ1-1; D gene uncertain. Germline CDR1 reads MRHNA; CDR2 reads SNTAGT. This CDR3 has 17 residues. Trimming left V 4 bases short and J 6 bases short, with 24 bases between. CDR3 DNA sequence: TGTGCCAGCAGTGGCCGACGAGAGTGGAGGGATGAGGCTGAAGCTTTCTTT. Protein sequence: CASSGRREWRDEAEAFF.

This chain joins TRBV5-3 and TRBJ1-1, with TRBD1 matching over 8 bases. TRBV5-3 is an ORF, with its function uncertain. This CDR3 has 16 amino acids. V shed 2 bases, J shed 1 base, and the junction held 7 bases outside the gene matches. The CDR3 nucleotides are TGTGCCAGAAGCTTAATATCCGGGACAGGGAACACTGAAGCTTTCTTT. Amino acid sequence: CARSLISGTGNTEAFF.

This sequence joins TRBV6-2 or TRBV6-3 and TRBJ2-3; TRBD2 aligns across 9 bases. Germline values: CDR1 MNHEY, CDR2 SVGEGT. Trimming took 4 bases from V and 1 from J; bases not matched to a gene: 9. This CDR3 spans 17 amino acids. CDR3 loop: CASSSPSGGPGTDTQYF. CDR3 in DNA: TGTGCCAGCAGTTCTCCAAGCGGGGGGCCGGGCACAGATACGCAGTATTTT.

This chain connects TRBV3-1 (or the pseudogene TRBV3-2) to TRBJ1-2; D might be TRBD1 (5 bases). The germline gives CDR1 LGHDT, CDR2 YNNKEL (reference sequence). The CDR3 is 15 amino acids. V lost 2 bases and J lost 2, with 12 bases in between. CDR3 in DNA: TGTGCCAGCAGCCAAACCCCGGACATAAACTATGGCTACACCTTC. This gives the protein CASSQTPDINYGYTF.

This clone has more than one count but fewer than ten. V and J are TRBV6-2 or TRBV6-3 and TRBJ2-3, with 7 bases identical to TRBD2. With V trimmed by 5 bases and J by 4 bases, 15 bases remained unmatched. This CDR3 contains 17 residues. Germline V gives CDR1 MNHEY, CDR2 SVGEGT. CDR3 nucleotides: TGTGCCAGCAGTAAAACGTCTCTTGCGGGAGTGGCAGATACGCAGTATTTT. It yields the protein CASSKTSLAGVADTQYF.

CDR3 sequence (DNA): TGTGCCAGCAGCTTGGATCGGTACGGGCCCCAGCATTTT. Protein sequence: CASSLDRYGPQHF. The chain has TRBV5-4 and TRBJ1-5; D is unclear. This CDR3 comprises 13 residues. V shed 0 bases and J shed 9 bases, with 10 bases lying between them. Germline V gives CDR1 SGHNT, CDR2 YYREEE (reference sequence).